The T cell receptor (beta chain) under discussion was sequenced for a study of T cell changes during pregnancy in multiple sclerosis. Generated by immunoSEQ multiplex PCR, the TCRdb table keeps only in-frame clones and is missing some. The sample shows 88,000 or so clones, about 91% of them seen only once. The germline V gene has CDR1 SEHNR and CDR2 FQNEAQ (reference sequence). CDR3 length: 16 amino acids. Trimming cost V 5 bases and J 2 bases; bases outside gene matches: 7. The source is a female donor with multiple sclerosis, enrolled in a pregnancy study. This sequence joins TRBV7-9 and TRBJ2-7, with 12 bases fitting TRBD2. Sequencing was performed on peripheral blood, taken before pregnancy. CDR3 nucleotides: TGTGCCAGCAGCCGTACTAGCGGGGGGACGGCCTACGAGCAGTACTTC. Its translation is CASSRTSGGTAYEQYF.